This TCR beta chain appears in the sequencing data of a study of shared clonotypes between healthy human individuals. On the study more broadly: Samples came from a couple of female and a few male donors aged 18 to 49. Each donor's CD4 naive and CD4 memory cells filled three plates apiece, CD8 naive two, and CD8 memory one.

J gave up 7 bases and V 2 bases, and 9 bases lay outside the gene matches. Germline V gene data show CDR1 as KGHSH and CDR2 as LQKENI. CDR3 size: 15 residues. Clones were read by immunoSEQ multiplex PCR, and TCRdb kept only the in-frame ones, dropping some. The profile shows about 520,000 clones, approximately 95% of them singletons. Study-level findings and limits: A small donor pool kept down the genetic and exposure-history diversity that was represented.

Donors were Caucasian adults residing in Nashville, Tennessee, USA. In its sample, this clone was seen once. Antigen unknown. The receptor's source is a woman in her 30s in good health. The J gene is TRBJ2-7, the V gene TRBV18; TRBD2 agrees at 9 bases. The source material was naive CD4+ T cells sorted from blood. Subset of the sample: CD45RA+ positively selected. CDR3 residues: CASSPKGTSQREQYF. In nucleotides, the CDR3 is TGTGCCAGCTCACCAAAAGGGACTAGCCAACGTGAGCAGTACTTC.